Listed below are T cell receptor beta chains from one sample, sequenced in a study of blood T cell repertoires in COVID-19. Produced via immunoSEQ multiplex PCR; TCRdb's table is partial and in-frame only. Of around 160,000 clones listed, 80% to 85% are singletons. The specimen was PBMCs or T cells enriched from blood (not recorded which). All receptors come from a woman aged 60-75 years who had recovered from COVID-19. Each CDR3 is given with its conserved first and last residue. The D gene is left open where the match is weak. Not every row has a clone size; where given, it reads once, few, many or a size class.

v_call	cdr3_length	d_call	j_call	clone_size	cdr3_aa	cdr3_nt
TRBV12-3/TRBV12-4	13	TRBD1	TRBJ2-5	.	CASSLTGGETQYF	TGTGCCAGCAGTTTAACAGGGGGGGAGACCCAGTACTTC
TRBV3-1/TRBV3-2	16	.	TRBJ1-4	.	CASSHQSLTVNEKLFF	TGTGCCAGCAGCCATCAAAGTTTAACGGTTAATGAAAAACTGTTTTTT
TRBV5-6	12	.	TRBJ2-2	.	CASSLRIGELFF	TGTGCCAGCAGCTTGCGTATCGGGGAGCTGTTTTTT
TRBV7-8	15	.	TRBJ1-2	.	CASSPLTGTMDGYTF	TGTGCCAGCAGCCCGTTGACCGGGACAATGGACGGCTACACCTTC
TRBV19	17	TRBD2	TRBJ2-3	few	CASSWTSGVGLTDTQYF	TGTGCCAGTAGCTGGACTAGCGGGGTAGGGCTCACAGATACGCAGTATTTT
TRBV9	14	TRBD1	TRBJ2-7	.	CASSPGTGYYEQYF	TGTGCCAGCAGCCCCGGGACAGGATACTACGAGCAGTACTTC
TRBV5-4	16	TRBD2	TRBJ2-2	.	CASSPGLAGTSGELFF	TGTGCCAGCAGCCCAGGACTAGCGGGCACCTCGGGGGAGCTGTTTTTT
TRBV21-1	13	.	TRBJ1-2	.	CASSKGQPYGYTF	TGTGCCAGCAGCAAAGGACAGCCCTATGGCTACACCTTC
TRBV3-1/TRBV3-2	16	TRBD1	TRBJ2-7	.	CASSQVPGQGVYEQYF	TGTGCCAGCAGCCAAGTACCCGGACAGGGGGTATACGAGCAGTACTTC
TRBV11-1	15	.	TRBJ2-3	.	CASSLRTPATDTQYF	TGTGCCAGCAGCTTAAGGACTCCGGCCACAGATACGCAGTATTTT
TRBV11-2	16	TRBD2	TRBJ2-7	once	CASSLGSASGSYEQYF	TGTGCCAGCAGCTTAGGTTCCGCTAGCGGGTCGTACGAGCAGTACTTC
TRBV27	14	.	TRBJ1-5	.	CASSPQDPNQPQHF	TGTGCCAGCAGCCCACAGGATCCCAATCAGCCCCAGCATTTT
TRBV24-1	15	.	TRBJ1-6	.	CATRTVTAQNSPLHF	TGTGCCACTCGTACAGTGACAGCACAAAATTCACCCCTCCACTTT
TRBV6-5	15	.	TRBJ1-3	.	CASSSQGLGGNTIYF	TGTGCCAGCAGTTCCCAGGGCCTGGGTGGAAACACCATATATTTT
TRBV2	17	TRBD1	TRBJ2-3	.	CASSEGVGGQGKDTQYF	TGTGCCAGCAGTGAAGGGGTGGGAGGACAGGGGAAGGATACGCAGTATTTT
TRBV5-1	12	.	TRBJ1-1	once	CASSRPDAEAFF	TGCGCCAGCAGCCGCCCTGATGCGGAAGCTTTCTTT
TRBV2	14	.	TRBJ1-5	.	CASSDRVGNQPQHF	TGTGCCAGCAGTGACAGGGTGGGTAATCAGCCCCAGCATTTT
TRBV18	12	TRBD1	TRBJ1-2	once	CASSPGDSRISF	TGTGCCAGCTCTCCTGGGGACAGCCGAATATCCTTC
TRBV6-5	15	.	TRBJ1-5	.	CASKESGQLNQPQHF	TGTGCCAGCAAAGAATCCGGACAGCTAAATCAGCCCCAGCATTTT
TRBV2	15	TRBD1	TRBJ1-4	.	CASRKTQGAEEKLFF	TGTGCCAGCAGGAAAACACAGGGGGCGGAAGAAAAACTGTTTTTT
TRBV23-1	15	TRBD1	TRBJ2-7	.	CASSQRGQGNWEQYF	TGCGCCAGCAGTCAACGGGGACAGGGGAACTGGGAGCAGTACTTC
TRBV19	15	TRBD1	TRBJ1-1	.	CASTGGQAGWTEAFF	TGTGCCAGTACGGGGGGACAGGCTGGTTGGACTGAAGCTTTCTTT
TRBV2	13	.	TRBJ2-7	few	CASRGTLAYEQYF	TGTGCCAGCAGGGGCACTCTGGCCTACGAGCAGTACTTC
TRBV6-5	15	.	TRBJ2-1	once	CASREVAGQYNEQFF	TGTGCCAGCAGAGAGGTGGCGGGGCAATACAATGAGCAGTTCTTC
TRBV27	16	TRBD2	TRBJ2-3	.	CASTGLAGISTDTQYF	TGTGCCAGCACGGGGCTAGCGGGGATTAGCACAGATACGCAGTATTTT
TRBV2	14	.	TRBJ2-3	.	CASRQAGPTDTQYF	TGTGCCAGCAGGCAAGCGGGCCCCACAGATACGCAGTATTTT
TRBV28	16	.	TRBJ1-6	.	CASSLGQGSYNSPLHF	TGTGCCAGCAGTTTAGGCCAGGGCTCCTATAATTCACCCCTCCACTTT
TRBV19	14	.	TRBJ2-1	.	CATKPHLEYNEQFF	TGTGCCACCAAACCCCACCTAGAGTACAATGAGCAGTTCTTC
TRBV7-3	14	TRBD2	TRBJ2-3	once	CASSSGGNRDTQYF	TGTGCCAGCAGCTCGGGAGGGAACCGAGATACGCAGTATTTT
TRBV28	14	.	TRBJ1-2	.	CASSAYRDRHGYTF	TGTGCCAGCAGCGCCTACAGGGACCGACATGGCTACACCTTC